The table lists the clone carrying this T cell receptor (beta chain) with many counts. The source of the sample is a study of identical twins. TCRdb fed the 5' RACE reads into MiXCR, producing one record per CDR3 protein. This table has a few hundred thousand distinct CDR3 sequences, roughly 9.9% appearing once. V was trimmed by 9 bases and J by 4 bases, leaving 15 bases between them. The CDR3 contains 14 residues. These same records also appear under a second study, on yellow fever vaccine responses in identical twins.

The gene calls are TRBV12-3 or TRBV12-4 and TRBJ2-2, with TRBD2 as a possible D gene (6 bases). This clonotype was sampled from a woman aged 18 to 35 in good health. The specimen was PBMCs. The chain's CDR3 is CASARGLTTGELFF. As DNA, the CDR3 is TGTGCCAGTGCCCGGGGACTGACCACCGGGGAGCTGTTTTTT.